These 4 T cell receptor beta chains originate from one sample sequenced in a study of blood T cell repertoires in COVID-19. Measured with immunoSEQ multiplex PCR; TCRdb has only the in-frame clones, and not every one. The sample has 50,000 or so clones; 75% to 90% are singletons. Source material: peripheral blood. These receptors were taken from a man aged 55 to 70 with active COVID-19.

The rearrangement links TRBV5-1 to TRBJ2-1, with 10 bases aligning to TRBD2. With 0 bases clipped from V and 4 bases from J, the junction kept 10 bases outside the gene matches. Germline V gene sequence: CDR1 SGHRS, CDR2 YFSETQ. The CDR3 runs to 18 residues. CDR3 loop: CASSLEGLAGGYYNEQFF. The CDR3 nucleotides read TGCGCCAGCAGCTTGGAGGGCTTAGCGGGGGGCTATTACAATGAGCAGTTCTTC.

The chain links TRBV19 to TRBJ1-4, with D maybe TRBD1 (5 bases). Germline loops: CDR1 LNHDA, CDR2 SQIVND (reference sequence). This CDR3 has 14 amino acids. V shed 5 bases and J shed 4 bases, with 11 bases lying between them. Here the CDR3 reads CASSPGLINEKLFF. For the CDR3, the DNA is TGTGCCAGTAGTCCGGGACTGATTAATGAAAAACTGTTTTTT. Drawing the rest from reference TRBV19 and TRBJ1-4, the complete variable domain is DGGITQSPKYLFRKEGQNVTLSCEQNLNHDAMYWYRQDPGQGLRLIYYSQIVNDFQKGDIAEGYSVSREKKESFPLTVTSAQKNPTAFYLCASSPGLINEKLFFGSGTQLSVL.

The chain couples TRBV7-2 to TRBJ2-7; 7 bases are shared with TRBD2. The CDR3 contains 14 residues. Unmatched junction bases numbered 11, after V lost 7 bases and J lost 5 bases. CDR1 and CDR2 (germline): SGHTA, FQGNSA. The CDR3 DNA follows: TGTGCCAGCACCCCCCGGGACTACCTCGACGAGCAGTACTTC. This encodes CASTPRDYLDEQYF.

The chain recombines TRBV12-3 or TRBV12-4 with TRBJ2-1, with D tentatively TRBD2 (5 bases). This CDR3 has 13 amino acids. V shed 6 bases and J shed 3 bases, with 9 bases lying between them. The CDR3 bases are TGTGCCAGCAGCGCGACTAACTACAATGAGCAGTTCTTC. Translation gives CASSATNYNEQFF.